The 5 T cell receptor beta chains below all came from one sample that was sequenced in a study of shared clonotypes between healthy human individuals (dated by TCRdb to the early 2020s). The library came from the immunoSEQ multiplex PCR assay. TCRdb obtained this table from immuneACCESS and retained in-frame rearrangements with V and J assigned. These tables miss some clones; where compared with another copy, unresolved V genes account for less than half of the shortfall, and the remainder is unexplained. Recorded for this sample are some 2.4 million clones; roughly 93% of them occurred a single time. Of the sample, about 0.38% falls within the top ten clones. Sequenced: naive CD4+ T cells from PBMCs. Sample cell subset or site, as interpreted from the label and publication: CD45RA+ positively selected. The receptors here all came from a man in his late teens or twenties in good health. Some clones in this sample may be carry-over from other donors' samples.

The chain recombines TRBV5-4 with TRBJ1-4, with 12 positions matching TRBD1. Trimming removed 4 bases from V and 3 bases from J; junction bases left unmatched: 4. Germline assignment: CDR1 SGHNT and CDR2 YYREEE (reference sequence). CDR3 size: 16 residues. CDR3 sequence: CASSKGQGAANEKLFF. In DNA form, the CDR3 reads TGTGCCAGCAGCAAGGGACAGGGGGCTGCTAATGAAAAACTGTTTTTT.

As DNA, the CDR3 is TGCGCCAGCAGTGAGGGGGCAGGGAACTATGGCTACACCTTC. This sequence encodes CASSEGAGNYGYTF. This chain links TRBV10-2 with TRBJ1-2; tentative D call: TRBD1 (5 bases). The length of the CDR3 is 14 residues. Trimming pared 2 bases from V and 2 bases from J, leaving 9 bases between. CDR1 is WSHSY, CDR2 SAAADI, per germline.

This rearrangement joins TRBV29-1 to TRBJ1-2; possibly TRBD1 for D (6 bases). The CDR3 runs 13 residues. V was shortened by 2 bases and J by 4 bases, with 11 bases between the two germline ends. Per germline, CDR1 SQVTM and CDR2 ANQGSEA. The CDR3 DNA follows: TGCAGCGTTGAAAGGGGGGTTGGCTATGGCTACACCTTC. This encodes CSVERGVGYGYTF.

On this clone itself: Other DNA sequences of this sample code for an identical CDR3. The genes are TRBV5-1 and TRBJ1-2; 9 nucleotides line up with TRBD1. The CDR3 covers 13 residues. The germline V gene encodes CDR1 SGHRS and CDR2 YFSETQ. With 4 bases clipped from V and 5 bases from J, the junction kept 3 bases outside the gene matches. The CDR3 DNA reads TGCGCCAGCAGCGGGGGACAGGGTTATGGCTACACCTTC. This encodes CASSGGQGYGYTF.

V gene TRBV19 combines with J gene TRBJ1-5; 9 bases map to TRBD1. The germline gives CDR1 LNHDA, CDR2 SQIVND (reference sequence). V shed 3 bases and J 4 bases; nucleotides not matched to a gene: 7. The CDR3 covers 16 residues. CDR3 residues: CASSIPSGQGNQPQHF. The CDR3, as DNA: TGTGCCAGTAGTATCCCCTCGGGACAGGGAAATCAGCCCCAGCATTTT.